This is a list of T cell receptor beta chains from one sample in a study of T-cell reconstitution after alpha-beta-depleted transplantation in children. A single record per CDR3 protein comes from TCRdb applying MiXCR to the PCR reads. The repertoire holds a few hundred thousand distinct CDR3 sequences, with approximately 24% as singletons. The sample in question was PBMCs, mostly from graft donor cells, obtained 360 days after TCRalphabeta/CD19-depleted stem cell transplant. The receptor set was obtained from a female patient between 2 and 10 years old who had a stem cell transplant for congenital amegakaryocytic thrombocytopenia, so the T cells may come from the graft donor. The CDR3 runs from the conserved cysteine through the conserved F or W. D genes are given only for firm matches. A row's size may be missing; if present it is once, few, many or a size class.

J: TRBJ2-2
size: NA
D: NA
V: TRBV9
DNA: TGTGCCAGCAGCGTAGGTCCCAACGCGAACACCGGGGAGCTGTTTTTT
CDR3: CASSVGPNANTGELFF

J: TRBJ2-3
size: few
D: NA
V: TRBV4-1
DNA: TGCGCCAGCAGCCCCGGACGGGGGCCCCCCACAGATACGCAGTATTTT
CDR3: CASSPGRGPPTDTQYF

J: TRBJ1-1
size: NA
D: NA
V: TRBV4-2
DNA: TGTGCCAGCAGCCAAGAGATGGAGAGTCTGGCGAACACTGAAGCTTTCTTT
CDR3: CASSQEMESLANTEAFF

J: TRBJ1-1
size: NA
D: NA
V: TRBV3-1
DNA: TGTGCCAGCAGCCAAGTTGCCTTAGGCACTGAAGCTTTCTTT
CDR3: CASSQVALGTEAFF

J: TRBJ2-3
size: NA
D: TRBD2
V: TRBV9
DNA: TGTGCCAGCAGTACTAGCGGGAGGGCTGCAGATACGCAGTATTTT
CDR3: CASSTSGRAADTQYF

J: TRBJ2-7
size: few
D: NA
V: TRBV6-5
DNA: TGTGCCAGCAGTTCCTCGGACAGTCACTCCTACGAGCAGTACTTC
CDR3: CASSSSDSHSYEQYF

J: TRBJ2-7
size: few
D: NA
V: TRBV21-1
DNA: TGTGCCAGCAGCCGCATGAGCCGGACAGGGAGTACTAGCGAGCAGTACTTC
CDR3: CASSRMSRTGSTSEQYF

J: TRBJ2-2
size: NA
D: NA
V: TRBV20-1
DNA: TGCAGTGCTAGAATACCAATCACCGGGGAGCTGTTTTTT
CDR3: CSARIPITGELFF

J: TRBJ2-1
size: few
D: NA
V: TRBV29-1
DNA: TGCAGCGTTGGCAGAAACAATGAGCAGTTCTTC
CDR3: CSVGRNNEQFF

J: TRBJ2-6
size: few
D: NA
V: TRBV6-6
DNA: TGTGCCAGCTTCTCTGGGGCCAACGTCCTGACTTTC
CDR3: CASFSGANVLTF